These T cell receptor beta chains were read from a single sample in a study of T cells in tuberculosis. Measured with immunoSEQ multiplex PCR; TCRdb has only the in-frame clones, and not every one. The profile shows about 22,000 clones, 97% of them singletons. Input material: PBMCs. The receptors come from a donor aged 5-35 years with latent tuberculosis or without tuberculosis infection. Both conserved end residues are part of each CDR3.

TRBV5-6,TRBJ2-7,17,CASNLQGSPNLVYEQYF
TRBV27,TRBJ2-7,14,CASSYRVYGDEQYF
TRBV10-3,TRBJ2-1,16,CAISFTPGLSPNEQFF
TRBV25-1,TRBJ2-7,13,CASSESQGYEQYF
TRBV4-3,TRBJ2-3,18,CASSQDSPRGGLTDTQYF
TRBV28,TRBJ1-6,19,CASSSPGQVASSYNSPLHF
TRBV10-3,TRBJ1-2,13,CAISDQGYYGYTF
TRBV30,TRBJ2-1,15,CAWSVEDRGGNEQFF
TRBV7-6,TRBJ2-1,15,CASSPGDFSYNEQFF
TRBV2,TRBJ2-1,17,CASSEMVIPSGLNEQFF
TRBV9,TRBJ2-7,15,CASSPRLAGGGEQYF
TRBV19,TRBJ2-1,13,CASSIGQYNEQFF
TRBV19,TRBJ2-7,16,CASRRVTGQGYHEQYF
TRBV7-8,TRBJ2-5,17,CASSLVSGGVYQETQYF
TRBV5-4,TRBJ2-2,15,CASSLVQGGTGELFF
TRBV6-1,TRBJ1-1,16,CASSEARGGMNTEAFF
TRBV6-5,TRBJ2-5,14,CASSYSMKKPAQYF
TRBV6-4,TRBJ1-5,15,CASSRGGTPKQPQHF
TRBV19,TRBJ1-3,13,CASKIVAGNTIYF
TRBV6-5,TRBJ1-6,15,CASSYSPGLDSPLHF
TRBV10-1,TRBJ1-2,14,CASSEPRLAYGYTF
TRBV6-7,TRBJ1-2,13,CASKALGDYGYTF
TRBV4-1,TRBJ2-5,13,CASSQVLLEAQYF
TRBV27,TRBJ1-2,14,CASSSFPGTSSYTF
TRBV21-1,TRBJ2-4,18,CASSKESGAGGPGEGQYF
TRBV30,TRBJ2-7,15,CAWAGYRTSVYEQYF
TRBV5-4,TRBJ1-1,15,CASSSTGKVYTEAFF
TRBV7-8,TRBJ2-5,17,CASSKGLAGGLEETQYF
TRBV10-2,TRBJ1-2,13,CASREQANYGYTF